The clone carrying this T cell receptor beta chain came up once. This specimen belongs to a study of blood T cell repertoires in COVID-19. Across the whole study: Italy, Spain and the United States were the sources of the convalescent and acute COVID-19 samples.

Produced via immunoSEQ multiplex PCR; TCRdb's table is partial and in-frame only. The repertoire has almost 100,000 clones, roughly 86% of them found once; the top ten carry 10% to 13%. This receptor was identified in a man aged 50-60 years with acute or convalescent COVID-19. The sample taken for sequencing was peripheral blood.

Here the CDR3 DNA reads TGTGCCAGCTCACCCGGGACTAGCGGGAGTTACTCCTACGAGCAGTACTTC. Its protein product is CASSPGTSGSYSYEQYF. This chain links TRBV18 with TRBJ2-7, with TRBD2 identical over 14 bases. The CDR3 runs to 17 residues. Germline CDR1 is KGHSH and CDR2 is LQKENI. V lost 3 bases to trimming and J lost 0 bases; unmatched junction nucleotides: 4.